The 15 T cell receptor beta chains below all came from one sample that was sequenced in a study of identical twins. One entry per CDR3 protein, called by TCRdb with MiXCR from the 5' RACE reads. The sample carries some 1,700,000 distinct CDR3 sequences, around 33% recorded once. Material for sequencing was cord blood. These receptors were taken from a newborn girl in good health.

The chain has TRBV7-7 and TRBJ2-1; 7 bases agree with TRBD2. After removal of 1 base from V and 7 bases from J, the junction contained 10 bases not matched to a gene. This CDR3 spans 16 amino acids. The germline gives CDR1 SSHAT, CDR2 FNYEAQ (reference sequence). DNA for the CDR3: TGTGCCAGCAGCTTAGTAGCCGGGACTACCATAAATGAGCAGTTCTTC. It is translated as CASSLVAGTTINEQFF.

This clonotype was seen a few times. This sequence joins TRBV20-1 and TRBJ2-7; D possibly corresponds to TRBD2 (5 bases). V was trimmed by 0 bases and J by 4 bases, leaving 13 bases between them. Germline V gene sequence: CDR1 DFQATT, CDR2 SNEGSKA (reference sequence). This CDR3 spans 14 amino acids. CDR3 amino acids: CSARDGGSYYEQYF. In nucleotides, the CDR3 is TGCAGTGCTAGAGATGGTGGGAGTTATTACGAGCAGTACTTC.

The rearrangement uses TRBV3-1 and TRBJ2-5; no firm D call. CDR1 is LGHDT, CDR2 YNNKEL, per germline (reference sequence). The CDR3 is 13 amino acids. Trimming pared 0 bases from V and 11 bases from J, leaving 13 bases between. CDR3 region: CASSQELFNEQYF. In DNA form, the CDR3 reads TGTGCCAGCAGCCAAGAACTATTCAATGAGCAGTACTTC.

This clonotype has only a few counts. V usage is TRBV13 and J usage is TRBJ2-5; D is uncertain. Trimming took 2 bases from V and 3 from J, leaving 16 bases between them. CDR1 is PRHDT, CDR2 FYEKMQ, per germline (reference sequence). The CDR3 contains 16 residues. The CDR3: CASSLKYIISEETQYF. The CDR3 region has the DNA TGTGCCAGCAGCTTAAAATACATTATCAGCGAAGAGACCCAGTACTTC.

V gene TRBV2 combines with J gene TRBJ1-6; 7 bases fit TRBD1. In germline, CDR1 is SNHLY, CDR2 FYNNEI. V was clipped by 6 bases and J by 11 bases; unmatched bases: 7. The CDR3 runs to 13 residues. CDR3 sequence: CASRGRGSAPLHF. In nucleotides, the CDR3 is TGTGCCAGCAGGGGCAGGGGGTCTGCACCCCTCCACTTT.

This chain connects TRBV24-1 to TRBJ2-1; TRBD1 matches at 10 bases. The V segment lost 5 bases and the J segment 4 bases; nucleotides outside the gene matches: 4. In germline, CDR1 is KGHDR, CDR2 SFDVKD. The CDR3 is made up of 15 amino acids. CDR3 sequence reads: CATSAGTGVYNEQFF. The CDR3 bases are TGTGCCACCAGTGCCGGGACAGGGGTTTACAATGAGCAGTTCTTC.

The chain employs TRBV9 and TRBJ2-3; TRBD2 matches at 12 bases. V trimming: 4 bases; J trimming: 5 bases; junction bases outside the gene matches: 5. Per the germline V gene, CDR1 is SGDLS and CDR2 is YYNGEE. The CDR3 runs 15 residues. The CDR3 sequence is CASSPSGGVGDTQYF. In DNA form, the CDR3 reads TGTGCCAGCAGCCCTAGCGGGGGGGTAGGAGATACGCAGTATTTT.

The chain couples TRBV20-1 to TRBJ2-3; D not certain. CDR1 is DFQATT and CDR2 is SNEGSKA in the germline V gene (reference sequence). V lost 7 bases and J lost 3, with 8 bases in between. The CDR3 covers 11 residues. CDR3: CSGGVTDTQYF. The DNA of the CDR3 is TGCAGTGGGGGTGTTACAGATACGCAGTATTTT.

V and J are TRBV2 and TRBJ2-4; 8 bases align to TRBD2. Germline V lookup: CDR1 SNHLY, CDR2 FYNNEI. The CDR3 loop spans 16 amino acids. Trimming cost V 5 bases and J 0 bases; bases outside gene matches: 6. CDR3: CASSTSGPGAKNIQYF. CDR3 nucleotide sequence: TGTGCCAGCAGTACTAGCGGACCTGGAGCCAAAAACATTCAGTACTTC.

This rearrangement joins TRBV4-1 to TRBJ2-1; no clear D gene. The germline V and J ends were trimmed by 3 bases and 0 bases, with 9 bases remaining between them. CDR1 MGHRA and CDR2 YSYEKL come from the germline V gene. The CDR3 contains 15 residues. CDR3 in amino acids: CASSQFPLSYNEQFF. CDR3 nucleotide sequence: TGCGCCAGCAGCCAGTTTCCCCTCTCCTACAATGAGCAGTTCTTC.

This clonotype showed up many times. The CDR3 DNA is TGTGCCAGCACCACTGTGATCCAAGAGACCCAGTACTTC. Translated: CASTTVIQETQYF. This chain uses TRBV2 with TRBJ2-5, with D unresolved. The V gene's germline CDR1 is SNHLY and CDR2 FYNNEI. The CDR3 spans 13 residues. V was clipped by 7 bases and J by 1 base, with 10 bases between them.

In the case of this clonotype: A single base separates this from a much larger clone, so it may be a read error. This chain uses TRBV20-1 with TRBJ2-5, with 10 bases that match TRBD2. This CDR3 has 15 amino acids. V was pared by 1 base and J by 11 bases, with 13 bases of the junction left unmatched. Germline loops: CDR1 DFQATT, CDR2 SNEGSKA (reference sequence). CDR3 sequence (DNA): TGCAGTGCTAGAGGGACTAGCGGAACCTACAATGAGCAGTACTTC. Translation: CSARGTSGTYNEQYF.

As concerns this clonotype: Relative to the germline gene, one junction end is altered; a read error may explain this. V gene TRBV6-5 combines with J gene TRBJ2-7, with TRBD2 identical over 7 bases. Germline V gene data show CDR1 as MNHEY and CDR2 as SVGAGI. This CDR3 spans 13 amino acids. Written as DNA, the CDR3 is TGTGCCAGCAGTTACCACCGGGACTACGAGCAGTGCTTC. Translating it yields CASSYHRDYEQCF.

The V call is TRBV5-1, the J call TRBJ1-1, with 9 bases fitting TRBD1. The CDR3 consists of 18 residues. CDR1 and CDR2 (germline): SGHRS, YFSETQ. J was trimmed by 5 bases and V by 1 base; bases with no gene match: 15. The CDR3 bases are TGCGCCAGCAGCTTGCGACAAACAGGGGGCGGAATGAGGACTGAAGCTTTCTTT. As protein: CASSLRQTGGGMRTEAFF.

The chain recombines TRBV3-1 with TRBJ1-1; perhaps TRBD1 as D (6 bases). V dropped 6 bases and J dropped 3 bases, with 14 bases sitting between them. CDR3 length: 14 amino acids. CDR1 and CDR2 from the germline V gene are LGHDT and YNNKEL (reference sequence). As DNA, the CDR3 is TGTGCCAGCAGTGACGACAGGAAAGACACTGAAGCTTTCTTT. Translating it yields CASSDDRKDTEAFF.